The 22 T cell receptor beta chains in this list originate from one sample, sequenced in a study of metastatic and nonmetastatic thyroid tumors. MiXCR reprocessed the PCR reads for TCRdb. This sample carries more than 20,000 clones, about 24% of them seen once, and the ten largest clones take approximately 12%. No patient had received any treatment before thyroid surgery. The material sequenced was tumor tissue. These receptors were obtained from a male donor with papillary thyroid cancer or a benign thyroid nodule (not recorded which). Some clones in this sample may be carry-over from other donors' samples.

This chain joins TRBV28 and TRBJ1-3; no clear D gene. Germline loops: CDR1 MDHEN, CDR2 SYDVKM. V was trimmed by 2 bases and J by 0 bases, leaving 8 bases between them. This CDR3 is built from 15 residues. The CDR3: CASSLGSDSGNTIYF. DNA for the CDR3: TGTGCCAGCAGTTTAGGTTCCGACTCTGGAAACACCATATATTTT.

This clone was seen at least ten times. The J gene is TRBJ2-7, the V gene TRBV6-2 or TRBV6-3; the D gene is possibly TRBD2 (5 bases). The CDR3 extends over 11 amino acids. The germline gives CDR1 MNHEY, CDR2 SVGEGT. Trimming removed 6 bases at V and 7 bases at J, with 10 bases between. This CDR3 is CASSRTGEQYF. CDR3 nucleotides: TGTGCCAGCAGCCGGACGGGGGAGCAGTACTTC.

This clone was counted ten times or more. The rearrangement uses TRBV5-6 and TRBJ1-2; D call uncertain. With 4 bases removed from V and 2 bases from J, the gap between germline ends came to 6 bases. CDR1 SGHDT and CDR2 YYEEEE come from the germline V gene. The CDR3 loop spans 12 amino acids. CDR3 loop: CASSNPNYGYTF. Written as DNA, the CDR3 is TGTGCCAGCAGCAATCCCAACTATGGCTACACCTTC.

This clone was picked up many times. This sequence joins TRBV6-5 and TRBJ1-1; weak D call: TRBD1 (5 bases). V shed 2 bases and J shed 0 bases, with 13 bases lying between them. The CDR3 consists of 16 residues. From germline, CDR1 is MNHEY and CDR2 SVGAGI. The CDR3 sequence is CASSYAPGAMNTEAFF. CDR3 nucleotide sequence: TGTGCCAGCAGTTACGCCCCCGGGGCGATGAACACTGAAGCTTTCTTT.

This clone was counted at least ten times. This chain links TRBV10-1 with TRBJ2-1; maybe TRBD2 (5 bases). V was pared by 3 bases and J by 7 bases, with 7 bases between. From germline, CDR1 is WNHNN and CDR2 SYGVQD (reference sequence). The CDR3 totals 12 residues. This chain's CDR3 is CASSDRGNEQFF. Here the CDR3 DNA reads TGCGCCAGCAGTGACCGGGGAAATGAGCAGTTCTTC.

This clone has a handful of counts. A much larger clone differs by one base, so this may be a read error. The chain joins TRBV19 to TRBJ2-5; 8 bases agree with TRBD2. This CDR3 is 14 amino acids long. The ends lost 7 bases at V and 4 bases at J; junction bases unmatched: 8. Germline V gene lookup returns CDR1 LNHDA and CDR2 SQIVND (reference sequence). DNA for the CDR3: TGTGCCAGTAAAGTCGCGGGAGGAACAGAGACCCAGTACTTC. Protein: CASKVAGGTETQYF.

This clone occurred many times. V usage is TRBV7-2 and J usage is TRBJ2-1; 12 bases align to TRBD2. The CDR3 covers 15 residues. CDR1 SGHTA and CDR2 FQGNSA come from the germline V gene. The ends lost 5 bases at V and 6 bases at J; junction bases unmatched: 5. CDR3 amino acids: CASSTGLAGINEQFF. In nucleotides, the CDR3 is TGTGCCAGCAGCACCGGACTAGCGGGAATCAATGAGCAGTTCTTC.

The chain is built from TRBV6-2 or TRBV6-3 and TRBJ2-1; 9 positions match TRBD1. CDR1 and CDR2 (germline): MNHEY, SVGEGT. V lost 2 bases, J lost 8 bases, and 13 bases stayed unmatched. CDR3 size: 17 residues. The CDR3 DNA is TGTGCCAGCAGTTACCGGGAACAGGGGGCGGAGGTAGATGAGCAGTTCTTC. It translates to CASSYREQGAEVDEQFF.

The rearrangement uses TRBV20-1 and TRBJ2-3, with D unclear. CDR1 is DFQATT and CDR2 is SNEGSKA in the germline V gene (reference sequence). Trimming took off 6 bases at V and 0 bases at J, with 10 bases between the two ends. The CDR3 is 13 amino acids. CDR3 in amino acids: CSAVWPSTDTQYF. The DNA for the CDR3 is TGCAGTGCGGTGTGGCCTAGCACAGATACGCAGTATTTT.

In regard to this clone: One end of the junction is discordant with germline, which a read error may explain. This chain joins TRBV4-2 and TRBJ2-6, with 10 bases identical to TRBD2. CDR3 length: 18 residues. Germline CDR1 and CDR2: LGHNA and YNFKEQ. CDR3 protein: CASSASGTSDSGPNVLTF. The DNA for the CDR3 is TGTGCCAGCAGCGCATCCGGGACTAGCGACTCTGGGCCCAACGTCCTGACTTTC.

This clone was recorded at least ten times. Its ends do not fully match the called genes, so a read error is possible. This rearrangement joins TRBV16 to TRBJ1-4; TRBD1 matches at 9 bases. Germline V CDR1 and CDR2: KGHSY, FQNENV. The CDR3 covers 14 residues. The CDR3 is CASSRGTGNEKLFF. DNA for the CDR3: TGTGCCAGCAGCCGCGGGACAGGGAATGAAAAATTGTTTTTT.

At least ten counts were recorded for this clone. The chain has TRBV12-3 or TRBV12-4 and TRBJ2-3; 9 bases align to TRBD2. This CDR3 region has 16 residues. V dropped 0 bases and J dropped 6; count of bases not matched to a gene: 7. CDR3 loop: CASSLAPGLATDTQYF. The CDR3 coding sequence is TGTGCCAGCAGTTTAGCCCCGGGACTAGCAACGGATACGCAGTATTTT.

By sample share, this clone is medium-sized. The genes are TRBV7-6 and TRBJ2-7; D uncertain. Germline-derived CDR1 and CDR2 are SGHVS and FNYEAQ. CDR3 length equals 14 residues. With 1 base removed from V and 6 bases from J, the gap between germline ends came to 13 bases. This CDR3 is CASSLGASMGEQYF. CDR3 sequence (DNA): TGTGCCAGCAGCTTAGGGGCCAGCATGGGCGAGCAGTACTTC.

This clone showed up just once. V is TRBV20-1 and J is TRBJ2-7, with TRBD1 matching over 9 bases. The CDR3 sequence is 14 residues long. The germline V gene encodes CDR1 DFQATT and CDR2 SNEGSKA (reference sequence). The V gene end was trimmed by 3 bases and the J gene end by 3 bases; junction bases not matched to a gene: 6. The CDR3 loop reads CSASPGQGVYEQYF. CDR3 coding DNA: TGCAGTGCTAGCCCGGGACAGGGTGTCTACGAGCAGTACTTC.

CDR3 region: CASSFRAGFYNEQFF. CDR3 in DNA: TGCGCCAGCAGCTTTCGAGCGGGTTTCTACAATGAGCAGTTCTTC. V is TRBV5-1 and J is TRBJ2-1, with D tentatively TRBD2 (6 bases). Trimming removed 2 bases from V and 3 bases from J, with 12 bases in between. Germline assignment: CDR1 SGHRS and CDR2 YFSETQ. The CDR3 has 15 amino acids. Full variable domain (remainder filled in from reference TRBV5-1 and TRBJ2-1): KAGVTQTPRYLIKTRGQQVTLSCSPISGHRSVSWYQQTPGQGLQFLFEYFSETQRNKGNFPGRFSGRQFSNSRSEMNVSTLELGDSALYLCASSFRAGFYNEQFFGPGTRLTVL.

Comments on this clone: A junction boundary mismatches the germline segment, possibly from a read error. The chain's CDR3 is CASSSNSPPERYF. For the CDR3, the DNA is TGTGCCAGCAGCTCAAACTCCCCACCCGAGCGGTACTTC. The chain links TRBV7-2 to TRBJ2-7; no clear D gene. The CDR3 loop spans 13 amino acids. CDR1 is SGHTA, CDR2 FQGNSA, per germline.

In the case of this clone: At one boundary the junction diverges from the germline segment, which might be a read error. J is TRBJ2-1 and V is TRBV28, with TRBD2 identical over 11 bases. The V gene's germline CDR1 is MDHEN and CDR2 SYDVKM. This CDR3 is 16 amino acids long. CDR3 in amino acids: CASRHGTTSGKTEQLF. DNA for the CDR3: TGTGCCAGCAGACACGGAACGACTAGCGGGAAGACTGAGCAGTTATTC.

This clone was seen at least ten times. The genes are TRBV7-8 and TRBJ1-1, with unresolved D. Germline CDR1 and CDR2: SGHVS and FQNEAQ. Trimming left V 5 bases short and J 1 base short, with 5 bases between. The CDR3 is made up of 12 amino acids. The CDR3 region has the DNA TGTGCCAGCAGCCCCTGGAACACTGAAGCTTTCTTT. Translation gives CASSPWNTEAFF.

This clone was seen many times. This chain uses TRBV13 with TRBJ1-5, with D maybe TRBD1 (5 bases). Germline-derived CDR1 and CDR2 are PRHDT and FYEKMQ (reference sequence). V lost 5 bases and J lost 0, with 23 bases in between. The CDR3 has 19 residues. CDR3 loop: CASSPERAHIRGSNQPQHF. In nucleotides, the CDR3 is TGTGCCAGCAGCCCCGAGAGGGCACACATAAGGGGTAGCAATCAGCCCCAGCATTTT.

This clone was found many times. The V gene is TRBV6-4, the J gene TRBJ2-3, with 12 bases fitting TRBD2. The CDR3 consists of 15 residues. J was trimmed by 3 bases and V by 2 bases; bases with no gene match: 0. The germline gives CDR1 MRHNA, CDR2 SNTAGT. CDR3 protein: CASSDGTSGTDTQYF. Here the CDR3 DNA reads TGTGCCAGCAGTGACGGGACTAGCGGGACAGATACGCAGTATTTT.

Points on this clone: Compared with germline, one end of the junction differs, possibly owing to a read error. V and J are TRBV11-2 and TRBJ2-3; 7 bases match TRBD2. The CDR3 sequence is 15 residues long. Germline V gives CDR1 SGHAT, CDR2 FQNNGV. In DNA, the CDR3 is TGTGCCAGCAACAAACGTCCTAGCGGCACAGATACGCAGGATTTT. This gives the protein CASNKRPSGTDTQDF.

On this clone: A read error is possible here, since a much larger clone lies one base away. The rearrangement links TRBV6-5 to TRBJ2-1; 14 nucleotides match TRBD2. The germline V gene has CDR1 MNHEY and CDR2 SVGAGI. The CDR3 runs to 16 residues. Trimming took 6 bases from V and 7 from J; bases not matched to a gene: 8. The CDR3 region is CASSREGLAGANEQFF. CDR3 DNA: TGTGCCAGCAGCCGTGAGGGACTAGCGGGAGCAAATGAGCAGTTCTTC.